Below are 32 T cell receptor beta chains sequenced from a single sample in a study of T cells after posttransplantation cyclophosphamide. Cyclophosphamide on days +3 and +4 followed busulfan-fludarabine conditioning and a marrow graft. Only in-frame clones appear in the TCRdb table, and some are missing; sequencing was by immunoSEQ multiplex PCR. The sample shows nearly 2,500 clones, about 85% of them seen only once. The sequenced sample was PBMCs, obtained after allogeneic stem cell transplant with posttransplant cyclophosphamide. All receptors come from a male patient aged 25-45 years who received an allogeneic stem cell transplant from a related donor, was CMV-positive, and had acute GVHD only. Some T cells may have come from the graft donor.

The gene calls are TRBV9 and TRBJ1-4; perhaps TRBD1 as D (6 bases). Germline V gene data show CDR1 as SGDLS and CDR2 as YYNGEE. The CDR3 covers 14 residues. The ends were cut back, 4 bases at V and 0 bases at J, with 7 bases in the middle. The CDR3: CASSRDTTNEKLFF. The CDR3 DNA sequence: TGTGCCAGCAGCCGGGACACAACTAATGAAAAACTGTTTTTT.

The CDR3 here is CASSYSQKNSPLHF. The CDR3 DNA reads TGTGCCAGCAGTTACTCGCAGAAGAATTCACCCCTCCACTTT. The chain uses TRBV6-5 and TRBJ1-6; no reliable D call. Trimming took off 0 bases at V and 7 bases at J, with 7 bases between the two ends. From germline, CDR1 is MNHEY and CDR2 SVGAGI. This CDR3 region has 14 residues.

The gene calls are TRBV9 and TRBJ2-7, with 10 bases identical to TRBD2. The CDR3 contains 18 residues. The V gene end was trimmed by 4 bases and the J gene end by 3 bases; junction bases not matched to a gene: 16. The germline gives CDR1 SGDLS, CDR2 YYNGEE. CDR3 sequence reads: CASSLRPAGGPAVYEQYF. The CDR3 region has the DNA TGTGCCAGCAGCCTTAGGCCAGCGGGGGGGCCGGCGGTCTACGAGCAGTACTTC.

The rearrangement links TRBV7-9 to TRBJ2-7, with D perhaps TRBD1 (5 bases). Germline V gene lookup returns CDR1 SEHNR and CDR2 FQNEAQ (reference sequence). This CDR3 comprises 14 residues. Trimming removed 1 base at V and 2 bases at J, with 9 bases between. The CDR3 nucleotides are TGTGCCAGCAGCTTAGTCACAGGTGCCTACGAGCAGTACTTC. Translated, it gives CASSLVTGAYEQYF.

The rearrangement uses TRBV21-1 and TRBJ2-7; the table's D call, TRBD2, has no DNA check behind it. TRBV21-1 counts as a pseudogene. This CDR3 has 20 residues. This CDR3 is CASSRQGAIDRTSGGYEQYF. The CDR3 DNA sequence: TGTGCCAGCAGCAGGCAGGGGGCGATAGATCGGACTAGCGGGGGCTACGAGCAGTACTTC.

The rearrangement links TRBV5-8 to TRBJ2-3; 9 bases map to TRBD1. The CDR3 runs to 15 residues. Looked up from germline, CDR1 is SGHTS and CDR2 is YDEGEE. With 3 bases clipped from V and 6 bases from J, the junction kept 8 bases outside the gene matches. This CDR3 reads CASSSGQGSGDTQYF. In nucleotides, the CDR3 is TGTGCCAGCAGCTCCGGACAGGGGAGCGGGGATACGCAGTATTTT.

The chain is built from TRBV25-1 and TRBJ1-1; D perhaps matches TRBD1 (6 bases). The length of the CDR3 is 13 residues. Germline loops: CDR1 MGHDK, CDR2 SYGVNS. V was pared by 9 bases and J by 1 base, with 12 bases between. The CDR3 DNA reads TGTGCCAGTAAAAGGGGGGGGAACACTGAAGCTTTCTTT. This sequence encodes CASKRGGNTEAFF.

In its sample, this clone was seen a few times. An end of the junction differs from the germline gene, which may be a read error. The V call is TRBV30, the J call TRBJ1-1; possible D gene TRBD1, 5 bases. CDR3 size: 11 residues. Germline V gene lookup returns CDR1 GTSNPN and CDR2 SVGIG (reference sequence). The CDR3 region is CAWSEQAVPLF. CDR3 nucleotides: TGTGCCTGGAGTGAACAGGCTGTCCCCCTTTTT.

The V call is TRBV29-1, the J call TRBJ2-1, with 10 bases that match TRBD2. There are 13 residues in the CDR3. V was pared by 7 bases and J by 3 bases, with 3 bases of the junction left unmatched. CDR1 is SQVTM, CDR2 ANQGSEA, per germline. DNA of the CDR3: TGCAGCGCTGAGCGGGGGGGCTACAATGAGCAGTTCTTC. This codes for CSAERGGYNEQFF.

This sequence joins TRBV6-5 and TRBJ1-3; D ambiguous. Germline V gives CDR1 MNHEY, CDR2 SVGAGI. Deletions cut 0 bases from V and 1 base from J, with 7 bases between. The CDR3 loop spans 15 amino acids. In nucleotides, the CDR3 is TGTGCCAGCAGTTACTCAGCAGGTTCTGGAAACACCATATATTTT. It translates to CASSYSAGSGNTIYF.

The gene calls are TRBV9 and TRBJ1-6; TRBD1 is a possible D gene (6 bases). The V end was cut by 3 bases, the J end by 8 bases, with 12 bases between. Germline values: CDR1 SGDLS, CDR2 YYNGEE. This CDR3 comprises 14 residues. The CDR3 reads CASSGQVGDSPLHF. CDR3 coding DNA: TGTGCCAGCAGCGGACAGGTTGGAGATTCACCCCTCCACTTT.

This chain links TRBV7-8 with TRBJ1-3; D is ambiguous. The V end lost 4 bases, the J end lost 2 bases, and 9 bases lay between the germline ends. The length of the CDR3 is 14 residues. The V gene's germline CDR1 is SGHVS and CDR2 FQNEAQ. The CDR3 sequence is CASSYAAAGNTIYF. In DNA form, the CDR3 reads TGTGCCAGCAGCTATGCAGCGGCTGGAAACACCATATATTTT.

The CDR3 nucleotides are TGTGCCAGCAGCTTAGTTGTTCTAGCGGAAGTTAAGGAGACCCAGTACTTC. This translates into CASSLVVLAEVKETQYF. V usage is TRBV7-8 and J usage is TRBJ2-5; 7 bases map to TRBD2. V gave up 1 base and J gave up 5 bases; unmatched junction bases: 13. The CDR3 covers 17 residues. Germline-derived CDR1 and CDR2 are SGHVS and FQNEAQ.

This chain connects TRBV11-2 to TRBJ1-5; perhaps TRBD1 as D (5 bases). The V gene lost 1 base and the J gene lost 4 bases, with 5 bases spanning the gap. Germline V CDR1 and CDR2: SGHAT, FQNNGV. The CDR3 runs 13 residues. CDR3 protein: CASSLAGNQPQHF. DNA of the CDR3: TGTGCCAGCAGCTTAGCAGGGAATCAGCCCCAGCATTTT.

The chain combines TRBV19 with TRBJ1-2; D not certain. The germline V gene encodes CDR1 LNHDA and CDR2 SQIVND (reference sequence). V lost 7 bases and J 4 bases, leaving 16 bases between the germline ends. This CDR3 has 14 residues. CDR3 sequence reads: CASKREGDVYGYTF. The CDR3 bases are TGTGCCAGTAAGAGGGAGGGTGACGTCTATGGCTACACCTTC.

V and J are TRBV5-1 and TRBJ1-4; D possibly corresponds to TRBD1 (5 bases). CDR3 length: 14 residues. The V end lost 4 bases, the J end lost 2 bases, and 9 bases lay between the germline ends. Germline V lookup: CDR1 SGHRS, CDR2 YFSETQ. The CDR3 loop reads CASSPGSTNEKLFF. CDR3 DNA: TGCGCCAGCAGCCCAGGGTCCACTAATGAAAAACTGTTTTTT.

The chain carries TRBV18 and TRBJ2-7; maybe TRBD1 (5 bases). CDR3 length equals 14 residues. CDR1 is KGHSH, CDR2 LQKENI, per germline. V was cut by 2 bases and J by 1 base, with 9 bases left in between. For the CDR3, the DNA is TGTGCCAGCTCACCAATCTCAGGGTCCTACGAGCAGTACTTC. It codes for CASSPISGSYEQYF.

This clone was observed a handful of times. CDR3 region: CASSPSIGNTIYF. CDR3 coding DNA: TGTGCCAGCAGCCCCTCTATTGGAAACACCATATATTTT. The rearrangement links TRBV5-4 to TRBJ1-3; D gene unclear. Germline CDR1 reads SGHNT; CDR2 reads YYREEE (reference sequence). The length of the CDR3 is 13 residues. The V end lost 4 bases, the J end lost 3 bases, and 8 bases lay between the germline ends.

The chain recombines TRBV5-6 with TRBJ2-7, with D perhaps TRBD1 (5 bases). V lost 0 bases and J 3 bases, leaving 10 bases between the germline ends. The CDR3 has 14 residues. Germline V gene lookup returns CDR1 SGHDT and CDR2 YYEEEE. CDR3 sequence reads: CASSLEGKGYEQYF. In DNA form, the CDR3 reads TGTGCCAGCAGCTTGGAGGGGAAAGGCTACGAGCAGTACTTC.

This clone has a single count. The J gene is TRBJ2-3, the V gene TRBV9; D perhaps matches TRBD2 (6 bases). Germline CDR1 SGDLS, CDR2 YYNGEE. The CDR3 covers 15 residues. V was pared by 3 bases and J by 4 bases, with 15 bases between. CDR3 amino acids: CASSASTSRADTQYF. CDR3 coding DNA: TGTGCCAGCAGCGCCTCGACTAGTCGGGCAGATACGCAGTATTTT.

The CDR3 DNA is TGTGCCAGTAGTACGTCAGCGGGGGAATACAATGAGCAGTTCTTC. Its translation: CASSTSAGEYNEQFF. The chain recombines TRBV19 with TRBJ2-1; 8 bases fit TRBD2. CDR1 LNHDA and CDR2 SQIVND come from the germline V gene (reference sequence). Unmatched junction bases numbered 6, after V lost 4 bases and J lost 4 bases. The CDR3 loop spans 15 amino acids.

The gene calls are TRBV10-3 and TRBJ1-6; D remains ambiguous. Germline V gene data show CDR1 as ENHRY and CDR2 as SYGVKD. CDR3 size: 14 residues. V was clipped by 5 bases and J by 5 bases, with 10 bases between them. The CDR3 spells CAISPGGNNSPLHF. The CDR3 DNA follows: TGTGCCATCAGTCCCGGTGGTAATAATTCACCCCTCCACTTT.

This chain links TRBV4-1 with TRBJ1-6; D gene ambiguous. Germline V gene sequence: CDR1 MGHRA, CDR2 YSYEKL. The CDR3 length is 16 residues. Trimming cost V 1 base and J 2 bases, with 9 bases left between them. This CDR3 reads CASSQGHSPYNSPLHF. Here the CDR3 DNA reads TGCGCCAGCAGCCAAGGTCACAGTCCCTATAATTCACCCCTCCACTTT.

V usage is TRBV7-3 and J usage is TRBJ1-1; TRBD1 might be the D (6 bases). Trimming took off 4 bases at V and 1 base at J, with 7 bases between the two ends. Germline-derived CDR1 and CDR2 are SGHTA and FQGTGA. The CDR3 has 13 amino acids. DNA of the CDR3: TGTGCCAGCAGCTCACAGGGGAACACTGAAGCTTTCTTT. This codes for CASSSQGNTEAFF.

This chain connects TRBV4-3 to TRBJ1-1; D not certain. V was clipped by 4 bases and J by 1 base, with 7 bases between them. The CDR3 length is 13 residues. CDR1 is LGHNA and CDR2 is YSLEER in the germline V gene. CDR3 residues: CASSPDQNTEAFF. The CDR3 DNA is TGCGCCAGCAGCCCAGACCAGAACACTGAAGCTTTCTTT.

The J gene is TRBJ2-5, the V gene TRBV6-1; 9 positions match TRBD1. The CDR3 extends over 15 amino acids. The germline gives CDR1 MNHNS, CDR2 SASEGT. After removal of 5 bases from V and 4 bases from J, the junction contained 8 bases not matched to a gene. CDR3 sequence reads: CASSKNTGGRETQYF. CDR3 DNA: TGTGCCAGCAGTAAAAACACAGGGGGCCGAGAGACCCAGTACTTC.

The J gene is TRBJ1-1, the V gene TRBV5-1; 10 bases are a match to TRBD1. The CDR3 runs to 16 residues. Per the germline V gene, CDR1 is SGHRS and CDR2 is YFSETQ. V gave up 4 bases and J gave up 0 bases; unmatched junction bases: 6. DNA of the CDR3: TGCGCCAGCAGCACCCGGGACAGGGGATTGAACACTGAAGCTTTCTTT. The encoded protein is CASSTRDRGLNTEAFF.

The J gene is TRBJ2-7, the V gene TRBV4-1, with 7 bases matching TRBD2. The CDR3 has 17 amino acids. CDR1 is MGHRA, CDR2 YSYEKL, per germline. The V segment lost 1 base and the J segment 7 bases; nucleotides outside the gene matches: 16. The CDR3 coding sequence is TGCGCCAGCAGCCAAGCTTTCCCTCGGGGGGATCCCGGTGAGCAGTACTTC. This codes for CASSQAFPRGDPGEQYF.

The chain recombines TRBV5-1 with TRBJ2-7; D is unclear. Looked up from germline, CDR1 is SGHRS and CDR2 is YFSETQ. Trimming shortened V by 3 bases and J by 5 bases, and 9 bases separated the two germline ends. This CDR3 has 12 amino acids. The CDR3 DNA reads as TGCGCCAGCAGCTGGTCCAGTGACGAGCAGTACTTC. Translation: CASSWSSDEQYF.

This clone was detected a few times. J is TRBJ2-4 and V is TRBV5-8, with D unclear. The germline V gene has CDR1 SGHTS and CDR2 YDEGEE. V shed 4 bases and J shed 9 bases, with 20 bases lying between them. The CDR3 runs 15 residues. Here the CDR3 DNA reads TGTGCCAGCAGCCCCAGAGTCCGGGTCCGACTCATTCAGTACTTC. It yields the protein CASSPRVRVRLIQYF.

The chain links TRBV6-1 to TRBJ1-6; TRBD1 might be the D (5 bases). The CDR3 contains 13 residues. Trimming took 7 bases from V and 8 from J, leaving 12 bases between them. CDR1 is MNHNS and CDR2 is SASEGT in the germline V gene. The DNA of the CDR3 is TGTGCCAGCAATGCCAGGGTTGATTCACCCCTCCACTTT. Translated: CASNARVDSPLHF.

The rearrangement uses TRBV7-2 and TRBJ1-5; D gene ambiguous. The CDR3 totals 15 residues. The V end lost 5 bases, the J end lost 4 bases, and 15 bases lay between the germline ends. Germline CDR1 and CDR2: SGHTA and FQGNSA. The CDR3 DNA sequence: TGTGCCAGCAGCCCACGGGCCTCGGGGAATCAGCCCCAGCATTTT. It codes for CASSPRASGNQPQHF.